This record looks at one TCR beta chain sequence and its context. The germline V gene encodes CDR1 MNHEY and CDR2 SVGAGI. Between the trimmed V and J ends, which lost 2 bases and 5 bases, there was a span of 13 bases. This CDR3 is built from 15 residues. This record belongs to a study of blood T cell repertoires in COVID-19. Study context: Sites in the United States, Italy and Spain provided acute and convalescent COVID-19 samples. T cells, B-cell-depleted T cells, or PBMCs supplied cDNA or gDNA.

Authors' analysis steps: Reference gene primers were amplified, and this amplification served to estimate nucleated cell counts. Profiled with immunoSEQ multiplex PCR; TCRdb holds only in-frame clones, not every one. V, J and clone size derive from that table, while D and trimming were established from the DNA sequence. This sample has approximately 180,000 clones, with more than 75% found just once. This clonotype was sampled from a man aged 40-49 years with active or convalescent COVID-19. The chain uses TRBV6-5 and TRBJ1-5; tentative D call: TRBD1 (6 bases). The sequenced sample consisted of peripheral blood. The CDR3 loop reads CASSYGGAGDQPQHF. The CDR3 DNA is TGTGCCAGCAGTTACGGGGGGGCAGGGGATCAGCCCCAGCATTTT.